This T cell receptor beta chain was profiled in a study of T cells in localized non-small cell lung cancer. The table came from immunoSEQ multiplex PCR; TCRdb's copy has only in-frame clones and leaves some out. The sample includes more than 45,000 clones, 65% to 85% of them seen just once. General study findings and limits: Increased T cell density in blood showed an association with longer overall survival. Sequencing was limited to one tumor region, leaving the possibility of heterogeneity open. Uninvolved adjacent lung showed peak T cell clonality, exceeding tumor. Adjacent lung tissue had a median about 60 of the top 100 clones found in the tumor.

In the case of this clone: The antigen remains unidentified.

This CDR3 is built from 13 residues. Trimming left V 0 bases short and J 5 bases short, with 8 bases between. Per the germline V gene, CDR1 is SGHDN and CDR2 is FVKESK. This receptor was taken from a man aged 40 to 75 with stage III lung adenocarcinoma. V is TRBV14 and J is TRBJ2-7, with D possibly matching TRBD1 (5 bases). The input for sequencing was peripheral blood mononuclear cells, taken before any cancer treatment. CDR3 DNA sequence: TGTGCCAGCAGCCAAGAAAGGGGCCACGAGCAGTACTTC. Its protein product is CASSQERGHEQYF. Combining the CDR3 with reference TRBV14 and TRBJ2-7 gives the whole variable domain EAGVTQFPSHSVIEKGQTVTLRCDPISGHDNLYWYRRVMGKEIKFLLHFVKESKQDESGMPNNRFLAERTGGTYSTLKVQPAELEDSGVYFCASSQERGHEQYFGPGTRLTVT.